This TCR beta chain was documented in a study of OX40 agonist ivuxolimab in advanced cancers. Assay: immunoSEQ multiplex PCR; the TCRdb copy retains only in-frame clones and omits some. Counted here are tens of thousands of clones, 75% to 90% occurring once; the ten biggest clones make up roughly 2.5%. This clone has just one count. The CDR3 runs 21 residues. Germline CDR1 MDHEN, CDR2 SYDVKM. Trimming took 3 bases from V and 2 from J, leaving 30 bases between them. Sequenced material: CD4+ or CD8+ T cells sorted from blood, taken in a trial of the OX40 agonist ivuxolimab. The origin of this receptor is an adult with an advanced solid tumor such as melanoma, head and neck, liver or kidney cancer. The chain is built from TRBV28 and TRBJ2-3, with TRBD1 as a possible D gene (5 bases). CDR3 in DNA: TGTGCCAGCAGTTTTTCCTACGGCCCTGACAGTTGGGCCTTACACACAGATACGCAGTATTTT. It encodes CASSFSYGPDSWALHTDTQYF.